Below are 27 T cell receptor beta chains sequenced from a single sample in a study of monozygotic twins with inflammatory bowel disease. TCRdb reprocessed the 5' RACE reads, keeping one entry per CDR3 protein, no DNA. This sample's table reports 330,000 or so distinct CDR3 sequences. Sequencing used blood. These receptors were collected from a human donor with ulcerative colitis or Crohn's disease, or a healthy co-twin of an affected twin (not recorded which).

The chain has TRBV5-1 and TRBJ1-6. CDR3 length equals 14 residues. Germline V gives CDR1 SGHRS, CDR2 YFSETQ. CDR3 protein: CASSSTVGNSPLHF.

This chain links TRBV4-1 with TRBJ2-1; checking the TCRdb D call of TRBD2 is not possible without DNA. CDR1 and CDR2 (germline): MGHRA, YSYEKL. The CDR3 extends over 20 amino acids. Here the CDR3 reads CASSQDLIAFRTGGHNEQFF.

The chain carries TRBV5-1 and TRBJ2-1. There are 12 residues in the CDR3. Germline loops: CDR1 SGHRS, CDR2 YFSETQ. CDR3 region: CASSLEGNEQFF.

V usage is TRBV7-3 and J usage is TRBJ2-7; the D call from TCRdb, TRBD2, cannot be confirmed without DNA. The CDR3 consists of 13 residues. The germline CDR1 and CDR2 sequences are SGHTA and FQGTGA. CDR3 region: CASSSTTSGIKYF.

V gene TRBV30 combines with J gene TRBJ1-1. CDR1 and CDR2 from the germline V gene are GTSNPN and SVGIG (reference sequence). This CDR3 is 14 amino acids long. Here the CDR3 reads CAWAWATTYTEAFF.

The rearrangement links TRBV10-3 to TRBJ2-3; the D call from TCRdb, TRBD1, cannot be confirmed without DNA. CDR3 size: 12 residues. Germline CDR1 reads ENHRY; CDR2 reads SYGVKD. The CDR3 sequence is CAISEVSDPPHF.

The J gene is TRBJ2-5, the V gene TRBV10-3; absent DNA, TCRdb's TRBD2 call cannot be checked. Germline values: CDR1 ENHRY, CDR2 SYGVKD. The CDR3 length is 13 residues. CDR3 loop: CAISLAGKETQYF.

The chain is built from TRBV7-3 and TRBJ2-2; the D call from TCRdb, TRBD2, cannot be confirmed without DNA. Germline V gene sequence: CDR1 SGHTA, CDR2 FQGTGA. This CDR3 is built from 14 residues. CDR3 sequence reads: CASKAGRNTGELFF.

The V call is TRBV25-1, the J call TRBJ1-4; the D gene TCRdb calls, TRBD1, cannot be checked with no DNA. The germline CDR1 and CDR2 sequences are MGHDK and SYGVNS. This CDR3 region has 15 residues. The CDR3 region is CASSESAGGDEKLFF.

The V and J genes are TRBV7-2 and TRBJ1-2. Germline V gene data show CDR1 as SGHTA and CDR2 as FQGNSA. The CDR3 runs 14 residues. The CDR3 spells CASSLTRQGYGYTF.

The chain couples TRBV12-3 or TRBV12-4 to TRBJ1-2. CDR3 size: 11 residues. The CDR3 sequence: CASTGEYGYTF.

The chain couples TRBV7-6 to TRBJ1-6. The CDR3 has 17 residues. In germline, CDR1 is SGHVS, CDR2 FNYEAQ. CDR3 region: CASSLGGGYGEDSPLHF. Full variable domain (remainder filled in from reference TRBV7-6 and TRBJ1-6): GAGVSQSPRYKVTKRGQDVALRCDPISGHVSLYWYRQALGQGPEFLTYFNYEAQQDKSGLPNDRFSAERPEGSISTLTIQRTEQRDSAMYRCASSLGGGYGEDSPLHFGNGTRLTVT.

The chain links TRBV5-1 to TRBJ2-2; as DNA is missing, the TRBD1 call by TCRdb cannot be tested. There are 15 residues in the CDR3. Germline V CDR1 and CDR2: SGHRS, YFSETQ. The CDR3 region is CASSAGDRNTGELFF.

This chain connects TRBV10-3 to TRBJ1-2. Germline lookup yields CDR1 ENHRY and CDR2 SYGVKD. This CDR3 has 13 amino acids. The CDR3 here is CATGEKGTYGYTF.

The chain joins TRBV27 to TRBJ2-6; no DNA is available, so the TRBD1 call from TCRdb remains unchecked. The CDR3 is 16 residues long. Germline CDR1 MNHEY, CDR2 SMNVEV (reference sequence). The CDR3 protein is CASSFLTGSGANVLTF.

The gene calls are TRBV5-1 and TRBJ2-7. CDR3 length equals 13 residues. Germline V gene sequence: CDR1 SGHRS, CDR2 YFSETQ. The CDR3 reads CASSFTVSDEQYF.

The V gene is TRBV7-9, the J gene TRBJ2-5; TCRdb picks TRBD1, but there is no DNA to check that call. In germline, CDR1 is SEHNR, CDR2 FQNEAQ (reference sequence). There are 17 residues in the CDR3. This CDR3 is CASSSGQGAGYQETQYF.

This sequence joins TRBV7-9 and TRBJ2-2; as DNA is missing, the TRBD1 call by TCRdb cannot be tested. The CDR3 sequence is 17 residues long. The germline CDR1 and CDR2 sequences are SEHNR and FQNEAQ (reference sequence). This CDR3 reads CASSAPWGGRDTGELFF.

This chain joins TRBV20-1 and TRBJ2-6; TCRdb reports TRBD2, a call that lacks DNA to check it against. CDR1 and CDR2 (germline): DFQATT, SNEGSKA (reference sequence). The CDR3 totals 16 residues. The CDR3: CSASEGRYSGANVLTF.

The J gene is TRBJ2-3, the V gene TRBV27; with no DNA, the TCRdb D assignment of TRBD1 cannot be verified. The germline gives CDR1 MNHEY, CDR2 SMNVEV (reference sequence). The CDR3 contains 17 residues. CDR3 protein: CASSLRTPGAVADTQYF.

The rearrangement uses TRBV28 and TRBJ2-4; the D call of TRBD1 rests on TCRdb alone, since no DNA is present to check it. Germline assignment: CDR1 MDHEN and CDR2 SYDVKM. The CDR3 totals 19 residues. The CDR3: CATRYLGTGGDRAKNIQYF.

This chain joins TRBV28 and TRBJ1-2. The germline V gene has CDR1 MDHEN and CDR2 SYDVKM. The CDR3 totals 15 residues. The CDR3 spells CASSSSGVDNYGYTF.

This chain uses TRBV15 with TRBJ2-5; TCRdb designates TRBD1, a call that cannot be tested without DNA. Germline CDR1 is LNHNV and CDR2 is YYDKDF (reference sequence). The length of the CDR3 is 15 residues. The CDR3 is CATSRDQDSRETQYF.

V is TRBV28 and J is TRBJ2-3; TCRdb reports TRBD1, a call that lacks DNA to check it against. Germline V lookup: CDR1 MDHEN, CDR2 SYDVKM. The CDR3 consists of 15 residues. CDR3 sequence reads: CASSPRDTRPDTQYF.

CDR3 region: CASSVRSGLLSQETQYF. The chain combines TRBV9 with TRBJ2-5. Germline CDR1 reads SGDLS; CDR2 reads YYNGEE. The CDR3 totals 17 residues.

The chain couples TRBV20-1 to TRBJ1-5; TCRdb designates TRBD1, a call that cannot be tested without DNA. The V gene's germline CDR1 is DFQATT and CDR2 SNEGSKA (reference sequence). The CDR3 is 15 amino acids. The CDR3 is CSAPPTGNSNQPQHF.

V and J are TRBV6-1 and TRBJ2-1; with no DNA, the TCRdb D assignment of TRBD2 cannot be verified. Germline-derived CDR1 and CDR2 are MNHNS and SASEGT. CDR3 length: 15 residues. CDR3 region: CASTPERGYYNEQFF.